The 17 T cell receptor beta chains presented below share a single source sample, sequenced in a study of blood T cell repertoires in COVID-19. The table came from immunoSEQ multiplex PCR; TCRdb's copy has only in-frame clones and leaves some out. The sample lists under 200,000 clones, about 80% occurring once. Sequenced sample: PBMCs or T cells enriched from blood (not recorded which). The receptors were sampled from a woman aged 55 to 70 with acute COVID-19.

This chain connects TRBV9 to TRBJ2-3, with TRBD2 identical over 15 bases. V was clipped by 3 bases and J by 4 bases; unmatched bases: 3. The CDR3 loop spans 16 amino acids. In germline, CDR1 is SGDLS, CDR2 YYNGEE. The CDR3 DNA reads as TGTGCCAGCAGCGCCGGACTAGCGGGAGGGGCAGATACGCAGTATTTT. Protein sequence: CASSAGLAGGADTQYF. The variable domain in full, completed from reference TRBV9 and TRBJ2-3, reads DSGVTQTPKHLITATGQRVTLRCSPRSGDLSVYWYQQSLDQGLQFLIQYYNGEERAKGNILERFSAQQFPDLHSELNLSSLELGDSALYFCASSAGLAGGADTQYFGPGTRLTVL.

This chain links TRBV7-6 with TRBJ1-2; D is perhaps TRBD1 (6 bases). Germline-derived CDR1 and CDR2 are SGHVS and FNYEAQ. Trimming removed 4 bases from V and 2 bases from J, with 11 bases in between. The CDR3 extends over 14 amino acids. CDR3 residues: CASSSRRGNYGYTF. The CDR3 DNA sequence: TGTGCCAGCAGCTCCCGCAGGGGCAACTATGGCTACACCTTC.

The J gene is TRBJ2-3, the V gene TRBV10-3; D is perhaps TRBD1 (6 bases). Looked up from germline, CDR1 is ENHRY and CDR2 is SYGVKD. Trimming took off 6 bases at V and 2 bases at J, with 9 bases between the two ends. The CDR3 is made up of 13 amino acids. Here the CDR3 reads CAIRTGNTDTQYF. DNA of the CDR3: TGTGCCATCAGGACAGGAAACACAGATACGCAGTATTTT.

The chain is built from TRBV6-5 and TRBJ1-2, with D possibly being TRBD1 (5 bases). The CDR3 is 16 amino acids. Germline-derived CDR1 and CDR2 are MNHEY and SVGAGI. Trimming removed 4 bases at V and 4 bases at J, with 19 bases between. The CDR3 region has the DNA TGTGCCAGCAGTTTGCGGGACTCCCGGCCCATCTATGGCTACACCTTC. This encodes CASSLRDSRPIYGYTF.

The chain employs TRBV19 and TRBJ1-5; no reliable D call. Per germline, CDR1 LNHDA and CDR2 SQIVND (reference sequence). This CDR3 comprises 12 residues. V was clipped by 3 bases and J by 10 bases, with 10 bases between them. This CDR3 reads CASSMPPGPQHF. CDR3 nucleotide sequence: TGTGCCAGTAGTATGCCCCCAGGACCCCAGCATTTT.

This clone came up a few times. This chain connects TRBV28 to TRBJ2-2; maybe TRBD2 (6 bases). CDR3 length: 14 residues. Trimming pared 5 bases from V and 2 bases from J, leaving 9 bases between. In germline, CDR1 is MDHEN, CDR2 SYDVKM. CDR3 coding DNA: TGTGCCAGCAGTCGGGACTTTAACACCGGGGAGCTGTTTTTT. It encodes CASSRDFNTGELFF.

CDR3 in amino acids: CASSLAFQRDTQYF. For the CDR3, the DNA is TGCGCCAGCAGCTTGGCCTTTCAGCGGGATACGCAGTATTTT. The rearrangement joins TRBV5-1 to TRBJ2-3, with D possibly TRBD2 on 5 matching bases. Germline V gives CDR1 SGHRS, CDR2 YFSETQ. V was shortened by 0 bases and J by 6 bases, with 11 bases between the two germline ends. This CDR3 has 14 amino acids.

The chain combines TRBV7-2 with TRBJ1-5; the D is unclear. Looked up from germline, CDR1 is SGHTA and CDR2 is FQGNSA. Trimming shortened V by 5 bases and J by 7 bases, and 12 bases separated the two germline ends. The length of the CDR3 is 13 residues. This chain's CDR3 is CASSVSLRQPQHF. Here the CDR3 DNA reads TGTGCCAGCAGCGTCTCACTTAGACAGCCCCAGCATTTT.

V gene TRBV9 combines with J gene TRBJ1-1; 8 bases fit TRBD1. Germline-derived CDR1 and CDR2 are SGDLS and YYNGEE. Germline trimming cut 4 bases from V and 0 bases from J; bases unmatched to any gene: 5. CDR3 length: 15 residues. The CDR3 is CASSRTGTMNTEAFF. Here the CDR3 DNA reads TGTGCCAGCAGCCGGACAGGGACTATGAACACTGAAGCTTTCTTT.

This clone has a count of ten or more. The CDR3 is CASSQYGQGEAFF. CDR3 DNA sequence: TGTGCCAGCAGCCAGTACGGGCAGGGGGAAGCTTTCTTT. The rearrangement uses TRBV14 and TRBJ1-1, with a tentative D call TRBD1 (6 bases). Trimming took 3 bases from V and 8 from J, leaving 13 bases between them. Germline V gives CDR1 SGHDN, CDR2 FVKESK. The CDR3 extends over 13 amino acids.

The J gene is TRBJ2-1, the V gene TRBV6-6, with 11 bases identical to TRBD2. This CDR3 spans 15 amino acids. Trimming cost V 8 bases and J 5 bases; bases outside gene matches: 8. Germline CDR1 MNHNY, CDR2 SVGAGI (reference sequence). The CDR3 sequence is CASRQPGLADNEQFF. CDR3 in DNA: TGTGCCAGCCGGCAACCGGGACTAGCGGACAATGAGCAGTTCTTC.

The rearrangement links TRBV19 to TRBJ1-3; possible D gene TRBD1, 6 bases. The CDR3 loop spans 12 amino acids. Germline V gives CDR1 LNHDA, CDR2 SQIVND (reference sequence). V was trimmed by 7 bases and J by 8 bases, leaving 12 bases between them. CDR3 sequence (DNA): TGTGCCAGTACCGCGACAGGAGACACCATATATTTT. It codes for CASTATGDTIYF. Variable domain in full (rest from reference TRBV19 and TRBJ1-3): DGGITQSPKYLFRKEGQNVTLSCEQNLNHDAMYWYRQDPGQGLRLIYYSQIVNDFQKGDIAEGYSVSREKKESFPLTVTSAQKNPTAFYLCASTATGDTIYFGEGSWLTVV.

CDR3 region: CASSGNRVGNVLTF. The CDR3, as DNA: TGTGCCAGCAGCGGAAACAGGGTAGGCAACGTCCTGACTTTC. This rearrangement joins TRBV11-3 to TRBJ2-6, with a weak D call TRBD1 (6 bases). V was clipped by 5 bases and J by 9 bases, with 14 bases between them. This CDR3 is 14 amino acids long. CDR1 SGHNT and CDR2 YENEEA come from the germline V gene.

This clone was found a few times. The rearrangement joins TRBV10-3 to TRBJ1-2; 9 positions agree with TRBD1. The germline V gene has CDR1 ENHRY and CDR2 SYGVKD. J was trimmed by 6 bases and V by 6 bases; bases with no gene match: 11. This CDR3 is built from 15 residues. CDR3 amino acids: CAISNGQGRMDGYTF. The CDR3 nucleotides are TGTGCCATCAGCAACGGACAGGGGAGGATGGATGGCTACACCTTC.

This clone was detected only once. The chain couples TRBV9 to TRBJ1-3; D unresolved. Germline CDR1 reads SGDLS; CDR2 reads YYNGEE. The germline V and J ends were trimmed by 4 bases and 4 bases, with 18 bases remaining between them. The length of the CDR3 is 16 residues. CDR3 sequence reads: CASSPEGGRTGNTIYF. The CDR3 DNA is TGTGCCAGCAGCCCAGAGGGAGGCAGGACGGGAAACACCATATATTTT.

CDR3 region: CASSLGQGAGELFF. The CDR3, as DNA: TGTGCCAGCAGCTTAGGACAGGGCGCCGGGGAGCTGTTTTTT. The genes are TRBV7-2 and TRBJ2-2; 7 bases align to TRBD1. Germline assignment: CDR1 SGHTA and CDR2 FQGNSA. J was trimmed by 6 bases and V by 1 base; bases with no gene match: 2. This CDR3 spans 14 amino acids.

The chain's CDR3 is CASSPRDRENTGELFF. CDR3 sequence (DNA): TGTGCCAGCTCACCTCGGGACAGGGAGAACACCGGGGAGCTGTTTTTT. This chain uses TRBV18 with TRBJ2-2, with 9 bases matching TRBD1. Germline CDR1 KGHSH, CDR2 LQKENI. After removal of 3 bases from V and 1 base from J, the junction contained 3 bases not matched to a gene. The CDR3 has 16 residues.